The 25 T cell receptor beta chains listed next were all sequenced from one sample in a study of shared clonotypes between healthy human individuals. TCRdb's table, derived via immunoSEQ multiplex PCR, lists solely in-frame clones and lacks some. The repertoire holds approximately 1.5 million clones, with 98% as singletons. Specimen: naive CD4+ T cells sorted from blood. This sample's subset: CD45RA+ positively selected. These receptors originate from a man aged 25-45 years in good health.

The rearrangement uses TRBV4-2 and TRBJ2-3, with D hard to call. V was clipped by 0 bases and J by 2 bases, with 15 bases between them. CDR1 and CDR2 (germline): LGHNA, YNFKEQ. The CDR3 has 17 amino acids. The CDR3 region has the DNA TGTGCCAGCAGCCAAGATTACGCGGAGAGCACCACAGATACGCAGTATTTT. This codes for CASSQDYAESTTDTQYF.

The V and J genes are TRBV7-6 and TRBJ1-2; D gene unclear. Trimming shortened V by 5 bases and J by 1 base, and 17 bases separated the two germline ends. This CDR3 spans 16 amino acids. Germline CDR1 is SGHVS and CDR2 is FNYEAQ. The CDR3 is CASSRPTPGVNYGYTF. The CDR3 DNA reads TGTGCCAGCAGCCGCCCTACTCCAGGTGTTAACTATGGCTACACCTTC.

The sample holds one count of this clone. The V gene is TRBV30, the J gene TRBJ1-2; D gene uncertain. V was cut by 1 base and J by 8 bases, with 17 bases left in between. Germline loops: CDR1 GTSNPN, CDR2 SVGIG (reference sequence). This CDR3 is 14 amino acids long. The CDR3 DNA is TGTGCCTGGAGTGATTTGCACCCGGCGGGCGGCTACACCTTC. Translated: CAWSDLHPAGGYTF.

Here the CDR3 reads CASSQRGPSEQYF. CDR3 nucleotides: TGTGCCAGTAGTCAAAGAGGACCTTCGGAGCAGTACTTC. The chain combines TRBV19 with TRBJ2-7; D remains ambiguous. The V end was cut by 5 bases, the J end by 7 bases, with 15 bases between. Germline assignment: CDR1 LNHDA and CDR2 SQIVND (reference sequence). This CDR3 comprises 13 residues.

The genes are TRBV18 and TRBJ2-7, with 10 bases identical to TRBD1. The germline V gene encodes CDR1 KGHSH and CDR2 LQKENI. V lost 4 bases, J lost 2 bases, and 5 bases stayed unmatched. The CDR3 consists of 15 residues. CDR3 sequence: CASSLWGTGAYEQYF. The CDR3 nucleotides read TGTGCCAGCTCACTATGGGGGACAGGGGCCTACGAGCAGTACTTC.

V usage is TRBV6-5 and J usage is TRBJ2-5, with D unclear. The length of the CDR3 is 13 residues. Between the trimmed V and J ends, which lost 8 bases and 1 base, there was a span of 11 bases. The germline V gene encodes CDR1 MNHEY and CDR2 SVGAGI. The CDR3 here is CASGPPTQETQYF. CDR3 coding DNA: TGTGCCAGCGGCCCCCCTACCCAAGAGACCCAGTACTTC.

The V gene is TRBV9, the J gene TRBJ2-1; 9 nucleotides match TRBD2. V trimming: 4 bases; J trimming: 3 bases; junction bases outside the gene matches: 5. Germline CDR1 reads SGDLS; CDR2 reads YYNGEE. This CDR3 comprises 15 residues. The CDR3 reads CASSPGTSNYNEQFF. The CDR3 DNA is TGTGCCAGCAGCCCCGGGACTAGCAACTACAATGAGCAGTTCTTC.

The rearrangement links TRBV2 to TRBJ2-7; D may be TRBD1 (5 bases). V was clipped by 4 bases and J by 7 bases, with 8 bases between them. The CDR3 length is 11 residues. Germline values: CDR1 SNHLY, CDR2 FYNNEI. The DNA for the CDR3 is TGTGCCAGCAGTGTAAAGGGGGAGCAGTACTTC. Residues: CASSVKGEQYF.

The chain joins TRBV7-2 to TRBJ1-2, with 8 bases aligning to TRBD1. The V gene end was trimmed by 2 bases and the J gene end by 7 bases; junction bases not matched to a gene: 6. The CDR3 loop spans 14 amino acids. The germline CDR1 and CDR2 sequences are SGHTA and FQGNSA. CDR3 nucleotides: TGTGCCAGCAGCTTACAGGGACAGGCTCTTGGCTACACCTTC. It specifies CASSLQGQALGYTF.

The chain is built from TRBV11-2 and TRBJ2-3; D gene unclear. The CDR3 has 11 residues. V gave up 1 base and J gave up 9 bases, with 5 bases separating them. Germline CDR1 is SGHAT and CDR2 is FQNNGV. Here the CDR3 reads CASSLAKTQYF. Written as DNA, the CDR3 is TGTGCCAGCAGCTTAGCGAAGACGCAGTATTTT.

The chain recombines TRBV2 with TRBJ2-3; D perhaps matches TRBD2 (5 bases). Per the germline V gene, CDR1 is SNHLY and CDR2 is FYNNEI. Between the trimmed V and J ends, which lost 7 bases and 0 bases, there was a span of 14 bases. The CDR3 runs to 15 residues. The DNA of the CDR3 is TGTGCCAGCATAGGCCAGCGGAGTAGCACAGATACGCAGTATTTT. Its protein is CASIGQRSSTDTQYF.

The V and J genes are TRBV6-5 and TRBJ2-3; TRBD2 matches at 7 bases. CDR1 is MNHEY, CDR2 SVGAGI, per germline. V was pared by 5 bases and J by 2 bases, with 4 bases of the junction left unmatched. This CDR3 spans 14 amino acids. CDR3 protein: CASSRTRSTDTQYF. Written as DNA, the CDR3 is TGTGCCAGCAGTAGGACTAGATCCACAGATACGCAGTATTTT.

As DNA, the CDR3 is TGTGCCATCAGTCGACAGGGGGCCGACTATGGCTACACCTTC. Translation: CAISRQGADYGYTF. This sequence joins TRBV10-3 and TRBJ1-2; TRBD1 matches 10 bases. From germline, CDR1 is ENHRY and CDR2 SYGVKD. CDR3 length equals 14 residues. The junction had 3 bases not matched to a gene; V was cut back by 5 bases and J by 3 bases.

The chain uses TRBV16 and TRBJ2-2, with 8 bases fitting TRBD1. CDR1 and CDR2 (germline): KGHSY, FQNENV. CDR3 size: 16 residues. After removal of 4 bases from V and 5 bases from J, the junction contained 9 bases not matched to a gene. The CDR3 here is CASSRGRGRGTGELFF. The CDR3, as DNA: TGTGCCAGCAGCCGTGGCAGGGGGCGCGGAACCGGGGAGCTGTTTTTT.

Comment on this clone: Other DNA sequences of this sample code for an identical CDR3. The chain uses TRBV28 and TRBJ1-2; 7 bases map to TRBD1. The CDR3 spans 14 residues. Per the germline V gene, CDR1 is MDHEN and CDR2 is SYDVKM. The J segment lost 1 base and the V segment lost 2 bases, leaving 1 base of the junction unmatched. Here the CDR3 DNA reads TGTGCCAGCAGTTTAGGACAGGTTAACTATGGCTACACCTTC. Translated, it gives CASSLGQVNYGYTF.

The chain is built from TRBV29-1 and TRBJ2-5; no clear D. The CDR3 runs to 12 residues. CDR1 is SQVTM, CDR2 ANQGSEA, per germline. Deletions cut 3 bases from V and 3 bases from J, with 8 bases between. The CDR3 sequence: CSVDVGKETQYF. The CDR3 bases are TGCAGCGTTGATGTTGGGAAAGAGACCCAGTACTTC.

The rearrangement joins TRBV11-2 to TRBJ2-7; the D gene is possibly TRBD1 (5 bases). Germline-derived CDR1 and CDR2 are SGHAT and FQNNGV. This CDR3 comprises 18 residues. V was shortened by 1 base and J by 4 bases, with 23 bases between the two germline ends. The chain's CDR3 is CASSLVGVETSLKYEQYF. CDR3 bases: TGTGCCAGCAGCTTAGTAGGGGTGGAAACCTCCCTAAAGTACGAGCAGTACTTC.

This clone was seen a handful of times. The chain carries TRBV7-3 and TRBJ2-1, with TRBD2 matching over 7 bases. Germline CDR1 and CDR2: SGHTA and FQGTGA. The CDR3 totals 14 residues. The trim removed 2 bases at V and 6 bases at J, leaving 4 bases unmatched. The CDR3 loop reads CASSLAGVGNEQFF. CDR3 coding DNA: TGTGCCAGCAGCTTAGCGGGAGTGGGCAATGAGCAGTTCTTC. Full variable domain (outside the CDR3, taken from reference TRBV7-3 and TRBJ2-1): GAGVSQTPSNKVTEKGKYVELRCDPISGHTALYWYRQSLGQGPEFLIYFQGTGAADDSGLPNDRFFAVRPEGSVSTLKIQRTERGDSAVYLCASSLAGVGNEQFFGPGTRLTVL.

The chain is built from TRBV7-9 and TRBJ1-4; the match to TRBD1 covers 8 bases. The CDR3 spans 15 residues. Germline trimming cut 2 bases from V and 7 bases from J; bases unmatched to any gene: 6. Per the germline V gene, CDR1 is SEHNR and CDR2 is FQNEAQ (reference sequence). DNA of the CDR3: TGTGCCAGCAGCTTACAGGGGGCGAATATTGAAAAACTGTTTTTT. It codes for CASSLQGANIEKLFF.

This clone showed up just once. V gene TRBV5-6 combines with J gene TRBJ1-5; 9 positions agree with TRBD1. CDR1 and CDR2 from the germline V gene are SGHDT and YYEEEE. The CDR3 loop spans 15 amino acids. The V segment lost 0 bases and the J segment 6 bases; nucleotides outside the gene matches: 4. CDR3 amino acids: CASSLDRGLSQPQHF. The DNA of the CDR3 is TGTGCCAGCAGCTTGGACAGGGGGCTCAGTCAGCCCCAGCATTTT.

The rearrangement links TRBV28 to TRBJ2-2; D is ambiguous. V was trimmed by 8 bases and J by 6 bases, leaving 4 bases between them. Germline CDR1 reads MDHEN; CDR2 reads SYDVKM. The CDR3 has 10 residues. The CDR3 nucleotides read TGTGCCAGCTTTTCCGGGGAGCTGTTTTTT. Amino acid sequence: CASFSGELFF.

The chain employs TRBV27 and TRBJ2-7; tentative D call: TRBD1 (7 bases). Germline-derived CDR1 and CDR2 are MNHEY and SMNVEV (reference sequence). V was clipped by 8 bases and J by 3 bases, with 17 bases between them. The CDR3 length is 14 residues. CDR3 coding DNA: TGTGCCAGCCGTCGCGGGGACAGCAACTACGAGCAGTACTTC. It is translated as CASRRGDSNYEQYF.

This chain connects TRBV29-1 to TRBJ2-3, with no clear D. Trimming took 6 bases from V and 1 from J, leaving 11 bases between them. The CDR3 spans 13 residues. From germline, CDR1 is SQVTM and CDR2 ANQGSEA. The CDR3 DNA reads TGCAGCGTCTCCCCCCGGCGCACAGATACGCAGTATTTT. It specifies CSVSPRRTDTQYF.

V and J are TRBV5-8 and TRBJ1-1, with no clear D. CDR1 is SGHTS and CDR2 is YDEGEE in the germline V gene. This CDR3 region has 13 residues. V was pared by 1 base and J by 1 base, with 5 bases between. The CDR3 protein is CASSLFRNTEAFF. As DNA, the CDR3 is TGTGCCAGCAGCTTGTTCCGGAACACTGAAGCTTTCTTT.

This clone was seen only once. The V gene is TRBV5-1, the J gene TRBJ2-1; TRBD1 is a possible D gene (5 bases). Trimming stripped 5 bases from V and 4 bases from J, with 16 bases between. The CDR3 spans 15 residues. Germline V gene sequence: CDR1 SGHRS, CDR2 YFSETQ. The DNA for the CDR3 is TGCGCCAGCAGACCGGCATTAGACAGATACAATGAGCAGTTCTTC. Protein product: CASRPALDRYNEQFF. Full variable domain (outside the CDR3, taken from reference TRBV5-1 and TRBJ2-1): KAGVTQTPRYLIKTRGQQVTLSCSPISGHRSVSWYQQTPGQGLQFLFEYFSETQRNKGNFPGRFSGRQFSNSRSEMNVSTLELGDSALYLCASRPALDRYNEQFFGPGTRLTVL.